The entry below gives a single T cell receptor beta chain sequence along with its context. The data belong to a study of blood T cell repertoires in COVID-19. Study as a whole: Sample material is recorded as cDNA or gDNA derived from T cells, B-cell-depleted T cells, or PBMCs.

Only in-frame clones appear in the TCRdb table, and some are missing; sequencing was by immunoSEQ multiplex PCR. The data show some 140,000 clones, approximately 79% seen once. Per germline, CDR1 SNHLY and CDR2 FYNNEI. The CDR3 has 10 residues. V was clipped by 7 bases and J by 5 bases, with 4 bases between them. Sequenced input: peripheral blood. This sequence originates from a man in his sixties with acute or convalescent COVID-19. This chain connects TRBV2 to TRBJ2-3; the D is unclear. CDR3 protein: CASNRDTQYF. CDR3 sequence (DNA): TGTGCCAGCAACAGAGATACGCAGTATTTT.